This TCR beta chain originates from a study of human T cells and chemical hapten exposure. Study in general: The patient population, which was mostly female, had alopecia areata, totalis or universalis. The study's findings and limits: Expanded TCRs made up significantly more big CDR3 similarity clusters than controls did.

This clonotype has at least ten counts. No antigen is known for it. TCRdb re-analysed the RACE reads in MiXCR, keeping a single row per CDR3 protein. This sample has 300,000 to 400,000 distinct CDR3 sequences; 5% to 6.5% occur once, and the top ten carry 2.5% to 3%. Time point denoted: pre-sensitization, week 0. The sample's treatment: therapeutic diphenylcyclopropenone sensitization with weekly scalp DPC. Alopecia patients, 18 to 70 years old and DPC-suitable, served as donors. Whole blood, unfractionated, served as the material for total RNA extraction. V was trimmed by 0 bases and J by 5 bases, leaving 11 bases between them. CDR3 length: 15 residues. Germline-derived CDR1 and CDR2 are LNHNV and YYDKDF (reference sequence).

This sequence was found in a woman in her 50s with alopecia areata. Some clones in this sample may be carry-over from other donors' samples. The chain joins TRBV15 to TRBJ1-5; D might be TRBD1 (5 bases). This sample comprised whole blood, obtained in connection with sensitization to the hapten diphenylcyclopropenone (DPC). CDR3 region: CATSRDGEGHQPQHF. The CDR3, as DNA: TGTGCCACCAGCAGAGATGGGGAGGGACATCAGCCCCAGCATTTT. Complete variable domain (other parts from reference TRBV15 and TRBJ1-5): DAMVIQNPRYQVTQFGKPVTLSCSQTLNHNVMYWYQQKSSQAPKLLFHYYDKDFNNEADTPDNFQSRRPNTSFCFLDIRSPGLGDTAMYLCATSRDGEGHQPQHFGDGTRLSIL.